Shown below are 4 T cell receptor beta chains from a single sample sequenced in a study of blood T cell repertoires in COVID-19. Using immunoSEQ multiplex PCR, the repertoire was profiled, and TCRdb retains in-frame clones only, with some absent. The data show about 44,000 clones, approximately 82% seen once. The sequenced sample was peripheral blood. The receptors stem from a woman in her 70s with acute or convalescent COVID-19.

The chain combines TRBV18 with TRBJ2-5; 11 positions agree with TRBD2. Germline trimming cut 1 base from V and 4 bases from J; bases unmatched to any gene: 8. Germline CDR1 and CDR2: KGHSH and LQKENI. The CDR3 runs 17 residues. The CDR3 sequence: CASSPQVLAGGSETQYF. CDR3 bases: TGTGCCAGCTCACCACAGGTCCTAGCGGGAGGTTCAGAGACCCAGTACTTC.

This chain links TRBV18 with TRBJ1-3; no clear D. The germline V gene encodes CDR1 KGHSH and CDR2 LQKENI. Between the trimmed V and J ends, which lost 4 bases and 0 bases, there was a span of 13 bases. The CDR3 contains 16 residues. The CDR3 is CASSQTTQTSGNTIYF. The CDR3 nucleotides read TGTGCCAGCTCACAAACGACACAGACCTCTGGAAACACCATATATTTT. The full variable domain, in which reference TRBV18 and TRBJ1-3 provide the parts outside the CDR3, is NAGVMQNPRHLVRRRGQEARLRCSPMKGHSHVYWYRQLPEEGLKFMVYLQKENIIDESGMPKERFSAEFPKEGPSILRIQQVVRGDSAAYFCASSQTTQTSGNTIYFGEGSWLTVV.

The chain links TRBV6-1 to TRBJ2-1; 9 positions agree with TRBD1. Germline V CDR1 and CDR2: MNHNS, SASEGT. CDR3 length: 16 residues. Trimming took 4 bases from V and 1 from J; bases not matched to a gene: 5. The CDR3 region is CASSGLTGGSYNEQFF. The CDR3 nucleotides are TGTGCCAGCAGTGGGCTGACAGGGGGTTCCTACAATGAGCAGTTCTTC.

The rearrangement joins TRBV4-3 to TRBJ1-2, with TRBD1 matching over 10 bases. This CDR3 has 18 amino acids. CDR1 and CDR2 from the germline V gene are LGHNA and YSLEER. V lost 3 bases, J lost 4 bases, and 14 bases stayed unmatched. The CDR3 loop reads CASSQDVGTGVFVYGYTF. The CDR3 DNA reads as TGCGCCAGCAGCCAGGACGTGGGGACAGGGGTTTTTGTCTATGGCTACACCTTC.